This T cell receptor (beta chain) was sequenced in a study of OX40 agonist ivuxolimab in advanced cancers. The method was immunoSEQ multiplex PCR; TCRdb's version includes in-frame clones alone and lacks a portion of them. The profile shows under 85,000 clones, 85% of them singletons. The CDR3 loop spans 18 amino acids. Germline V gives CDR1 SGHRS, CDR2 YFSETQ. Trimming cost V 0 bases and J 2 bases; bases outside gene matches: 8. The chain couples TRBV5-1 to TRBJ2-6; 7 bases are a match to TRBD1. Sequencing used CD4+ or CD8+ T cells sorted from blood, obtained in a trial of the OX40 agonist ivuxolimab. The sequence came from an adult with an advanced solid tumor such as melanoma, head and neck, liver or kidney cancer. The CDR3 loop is CASSLDSGQKTGANVLTF. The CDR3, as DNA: TGCGCCAGCAGCTTGGACTCGGGACAGAAGACTGGGGCCAACGTCCTGACTTTC.